This T cell receptor (beta chain) was sequenced for a study of identical twins. General observations from the study: Without tracking the same donors, conclusions rested on cross-sectional statistical analysis. Invariant cells of the MAIT and iNKT types might have partly distorted the zero-insertion analyses. Twin sharing of out-of-frame TCR alpha was underestimated by models in monozygotic pairs.

This clonotype was observed a handful of times. Its specificity is unknown. TCRdb fed the 5' RACE reads into MiXCR, producing one record per CDR3 protein. Of nearly 900,000 distinct CDR3 sequences listed, about 12% are singletons. The germline V gene encodes CDR1 MNHEY and CDR2 SVGAGI. The length of the CDR3 is 15 residues. V was clipped by 2 bases and J by 2 bases, with 12 bases between them. These same records also appear under a second study, on yellow fever vaccine responses in identical twins. Per that study: The authors reported partly convergent, partly personalized vaccine responses in identical twins.

The sample taken for sequencing was PBMCs. This chain links TRBV6-5 with TRBJ1-1; D is perhaps TRBD1 (5 bases). This clonotype was obtained from a woman aged 18-29 years in good health. The CDR3 DNA is TGTGCCAGCAGTTACAAGGCTGGGGGAAACACTGAAGCTTTCTTT. As protein: CASSYKAGGNTEAFF.